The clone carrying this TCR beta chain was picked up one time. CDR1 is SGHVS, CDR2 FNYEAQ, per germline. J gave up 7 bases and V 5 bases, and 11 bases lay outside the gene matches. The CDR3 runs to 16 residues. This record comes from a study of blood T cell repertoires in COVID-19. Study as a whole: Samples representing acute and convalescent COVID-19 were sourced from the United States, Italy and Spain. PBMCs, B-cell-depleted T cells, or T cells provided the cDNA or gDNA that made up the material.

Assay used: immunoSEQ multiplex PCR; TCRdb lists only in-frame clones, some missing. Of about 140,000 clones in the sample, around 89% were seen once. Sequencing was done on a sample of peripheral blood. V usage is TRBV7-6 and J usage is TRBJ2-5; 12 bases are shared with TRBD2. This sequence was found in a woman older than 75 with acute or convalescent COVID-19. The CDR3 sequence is CASSPSGGALVVTQYF. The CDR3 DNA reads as TGTGCCAGCAGCCCTAGCGGGGGGGCCCTAGTTGTGACCCAGTACTTC.